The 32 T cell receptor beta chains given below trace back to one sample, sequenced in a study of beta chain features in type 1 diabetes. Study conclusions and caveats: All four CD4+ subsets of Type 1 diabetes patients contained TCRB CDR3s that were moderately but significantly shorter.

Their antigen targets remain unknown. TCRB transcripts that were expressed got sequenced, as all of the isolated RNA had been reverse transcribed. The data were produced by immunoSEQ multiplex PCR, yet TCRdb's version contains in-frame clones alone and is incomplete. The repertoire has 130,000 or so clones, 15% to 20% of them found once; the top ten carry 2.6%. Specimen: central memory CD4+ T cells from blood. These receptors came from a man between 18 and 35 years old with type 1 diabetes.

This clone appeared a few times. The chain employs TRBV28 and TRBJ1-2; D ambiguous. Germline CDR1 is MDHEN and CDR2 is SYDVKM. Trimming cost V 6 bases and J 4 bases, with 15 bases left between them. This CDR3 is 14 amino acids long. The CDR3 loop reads CASSPNPGTYGYTF. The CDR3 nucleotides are TGTGCCAGCAGCCCCAATCCGGGAACCTATGGCTACACCTTC.

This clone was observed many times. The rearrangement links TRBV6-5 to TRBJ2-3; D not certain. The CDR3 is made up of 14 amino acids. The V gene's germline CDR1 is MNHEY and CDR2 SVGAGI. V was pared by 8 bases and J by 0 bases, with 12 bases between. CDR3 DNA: TGTGCCAGCGCGGCACGAGGAAGCACAGATACGCAGTATTTT. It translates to CASAARGSTDTQYF.

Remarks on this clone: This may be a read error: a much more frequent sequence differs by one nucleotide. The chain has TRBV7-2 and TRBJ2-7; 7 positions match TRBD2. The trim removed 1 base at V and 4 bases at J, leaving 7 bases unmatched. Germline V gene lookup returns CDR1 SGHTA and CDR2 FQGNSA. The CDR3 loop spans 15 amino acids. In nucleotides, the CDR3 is TGTGCCAGCAGCTTAGGGCGCGGGAGTCAGTACGAGCAGTACTTC. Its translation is CASSLGRGSQYEQYF.

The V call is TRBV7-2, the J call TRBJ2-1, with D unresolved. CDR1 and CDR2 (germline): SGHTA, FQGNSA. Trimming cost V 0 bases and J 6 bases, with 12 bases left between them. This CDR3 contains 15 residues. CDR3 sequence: CASSLARGPFNEQFF. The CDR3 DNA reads TGTGCCAGCAGCTTAGCGCGCGGTCCTTTCAATGAGCAGTTCTTC.

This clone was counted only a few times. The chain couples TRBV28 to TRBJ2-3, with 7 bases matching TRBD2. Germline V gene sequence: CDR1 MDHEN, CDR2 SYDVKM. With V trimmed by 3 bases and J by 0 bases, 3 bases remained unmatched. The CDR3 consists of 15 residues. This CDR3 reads CASSFGAGSTDTQYF. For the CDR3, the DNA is TGTGCCAGCAGTTTTGGAGCGGGGAGCACAGATACGCAGTATTTT. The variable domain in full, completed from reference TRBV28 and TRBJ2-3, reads DVKVTQSSRYLVKRTGEKVFLECVQDMDHENMFWYRQDPGLGLRLIYFSYDVKMKEKGDIPEGYSVSREKKERFSLILESASTNQTSMYLCASSFGAGSTDTQYFGPGTRLTVL.

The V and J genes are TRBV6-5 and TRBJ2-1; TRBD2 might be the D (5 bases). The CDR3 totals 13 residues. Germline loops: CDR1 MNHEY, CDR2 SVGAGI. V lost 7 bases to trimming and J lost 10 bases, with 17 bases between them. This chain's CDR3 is CASTLTRGDEQFF. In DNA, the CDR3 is TGTGCCAGCACCCTTACCCGGGGAGACGAGCAGTTCTTC.

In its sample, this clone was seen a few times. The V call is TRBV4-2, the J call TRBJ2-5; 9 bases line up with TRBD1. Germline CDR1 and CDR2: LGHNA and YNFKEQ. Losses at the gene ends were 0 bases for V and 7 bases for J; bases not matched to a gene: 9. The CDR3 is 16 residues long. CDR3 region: CASSQEPGQGGATQYF. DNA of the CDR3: TGTGCCAGCAGCCAAGAGCCGGGACAGGGTGGGGCGACCCAGTACTTC.

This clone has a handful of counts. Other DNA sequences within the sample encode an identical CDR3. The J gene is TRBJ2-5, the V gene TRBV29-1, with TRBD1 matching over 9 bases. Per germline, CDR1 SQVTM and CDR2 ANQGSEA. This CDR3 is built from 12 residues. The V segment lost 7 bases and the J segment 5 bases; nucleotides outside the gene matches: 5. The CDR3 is CSGTGGEETQYF. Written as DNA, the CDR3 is TGCAGCGGTACAGGGGGCGAGGAGACCCAGTACTTC. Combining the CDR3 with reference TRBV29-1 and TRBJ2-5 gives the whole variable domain SAVISQKPSRDICQRGTSLTIQCQVDSQVTMMFWYRQQPGQSLTLIATANQGSEATYESGFVIDKFPISRPNLTFSTLTVSNMSPEDSSIYLCSGTGGEETQYFGPGTRLLVL.

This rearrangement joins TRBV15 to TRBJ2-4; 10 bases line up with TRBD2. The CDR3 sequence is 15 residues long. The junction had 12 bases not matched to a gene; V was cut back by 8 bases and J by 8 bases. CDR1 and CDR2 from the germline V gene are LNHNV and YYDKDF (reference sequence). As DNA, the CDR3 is TGTGCCACCCGGTCGAGACTAGCGGGCCGGGACATTCAGTACTTC. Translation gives CATRSRLAGRDIQYF.

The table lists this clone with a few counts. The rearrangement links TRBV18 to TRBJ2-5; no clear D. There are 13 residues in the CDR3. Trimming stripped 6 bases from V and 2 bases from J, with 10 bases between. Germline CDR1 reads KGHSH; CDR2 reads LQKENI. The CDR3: CASSLGWQETQYF. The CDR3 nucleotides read TGTGCCAGCTCCCTGGGCTGGCAAGAGACCCAGTACTTC.

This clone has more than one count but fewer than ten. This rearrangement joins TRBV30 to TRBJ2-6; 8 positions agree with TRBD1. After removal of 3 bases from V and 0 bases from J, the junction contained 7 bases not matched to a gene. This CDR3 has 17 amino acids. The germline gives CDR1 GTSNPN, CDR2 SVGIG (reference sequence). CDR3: CAWRVTGQGSGANVLTF. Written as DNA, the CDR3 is TGTGCCTGGAGGGTGACCGGACAGGGCTCTGGGGCCAACGTCCTGACTTTC.

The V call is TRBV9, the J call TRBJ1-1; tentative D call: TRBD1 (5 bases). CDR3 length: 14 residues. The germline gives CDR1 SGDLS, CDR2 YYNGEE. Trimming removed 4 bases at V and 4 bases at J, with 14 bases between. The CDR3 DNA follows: TGTGCCAGCAGCACCAGGGCGACTGGCACTGAAGCTTTCTTT. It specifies CASSTRATGTEAFF.

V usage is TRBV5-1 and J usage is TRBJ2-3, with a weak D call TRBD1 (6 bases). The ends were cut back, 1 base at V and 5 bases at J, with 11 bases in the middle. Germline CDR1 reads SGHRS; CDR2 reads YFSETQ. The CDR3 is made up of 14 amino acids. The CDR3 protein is CASSLQQGGDTQYF. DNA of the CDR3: TGCGCCAGCAGCTTGCAACAGGGTGGAGATACGCAGTATTTT.

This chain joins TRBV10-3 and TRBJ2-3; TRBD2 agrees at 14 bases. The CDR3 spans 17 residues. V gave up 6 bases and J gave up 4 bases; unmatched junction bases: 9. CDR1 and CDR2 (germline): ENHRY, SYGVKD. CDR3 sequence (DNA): TGTGCCATCAGACCGGGACTAGCGGGAGCTTCCCCAGATACGCAGTATTTT. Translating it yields CAIRPGLAGASPDTQYF.

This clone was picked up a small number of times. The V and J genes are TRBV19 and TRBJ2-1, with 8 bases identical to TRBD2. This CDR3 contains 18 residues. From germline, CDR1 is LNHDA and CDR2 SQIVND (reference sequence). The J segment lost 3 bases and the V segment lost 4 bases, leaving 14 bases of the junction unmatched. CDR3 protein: CASSTPEVGSGDYNEQFF. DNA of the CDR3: TGTGCCAGTAGTACCCCCGAGGTCGGTAGCGGGGACTACAATGAGCAGTTCTTC.

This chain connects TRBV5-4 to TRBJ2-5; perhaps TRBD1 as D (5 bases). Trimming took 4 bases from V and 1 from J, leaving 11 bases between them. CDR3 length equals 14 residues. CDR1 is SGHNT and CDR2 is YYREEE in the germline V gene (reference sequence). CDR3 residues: CASSAGILQETQYF. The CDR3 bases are TGTGCCAGCAGCGCAGGGATCCTCCAAGAGACCCAGTACTTC. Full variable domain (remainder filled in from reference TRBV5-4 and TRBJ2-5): ETGVTQSPTHLIKTRGQQVTLRCSSQSGHNTVSWYQQALGQGPQFIFQYYREEENGRGNFPPRFSGLQFPNYSSELNVNALELDDSALYLCASSAGILQETQYFGPGTRLLVL.

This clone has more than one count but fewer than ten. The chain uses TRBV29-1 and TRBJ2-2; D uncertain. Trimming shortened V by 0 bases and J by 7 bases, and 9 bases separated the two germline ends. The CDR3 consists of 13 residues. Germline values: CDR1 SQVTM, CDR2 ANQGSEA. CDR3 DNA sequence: TGCAGCGTTGAAGAGCGCCAAAGCGGGGAGCTGTTTTTT. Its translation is CSVEERQSGELFF.

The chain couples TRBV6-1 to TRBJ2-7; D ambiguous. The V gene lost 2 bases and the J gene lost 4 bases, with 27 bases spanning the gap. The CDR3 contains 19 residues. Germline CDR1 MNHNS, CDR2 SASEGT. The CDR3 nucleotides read TGTGCCAGCAGTGAAACCAGGAACCGGGCCACACGAACTTGGTACGAGCAGTACTTC. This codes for CASSETRNRATRTWYEQYF.

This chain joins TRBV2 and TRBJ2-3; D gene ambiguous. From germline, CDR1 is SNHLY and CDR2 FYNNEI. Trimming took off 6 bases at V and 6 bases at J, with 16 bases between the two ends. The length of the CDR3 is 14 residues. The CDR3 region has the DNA TGTGCCAGCAGCAAACCGGGCCCTTGGGATACGCAGTATTTT. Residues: CASSKPGPWDTQYF.

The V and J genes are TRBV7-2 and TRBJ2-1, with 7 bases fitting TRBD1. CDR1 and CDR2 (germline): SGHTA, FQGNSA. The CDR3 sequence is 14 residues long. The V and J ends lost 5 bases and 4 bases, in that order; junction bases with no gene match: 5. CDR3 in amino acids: CASSPQTGYNEQFF. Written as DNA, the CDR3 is TGTGCCAGCAGCCCACAGACAGGGTACAATGAGCAGTTCTTC. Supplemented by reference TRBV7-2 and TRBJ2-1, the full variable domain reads GAGVSQSPSNKVTEKGKDVELRCDPISGHTALYWYRQSLGQGLEFLIYFQGNSAPDKSGLPSDRFSAERTGGSVSTLTIQRTQQEDSAVYLCASSPQTGYNEQFFGPGTRLTVL.

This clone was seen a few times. CDR3 in amino acids: CASRGGGGNIQYF. CDR3 sequence (DNA): TGTGCCAGCAGAGGTGGAGGGGGGAACATTCAGTACTTC. This chain connects TRBV6-1 to TRBJ2-4; either TRBD1 or TRBD2 may supply D (6 bases each). CDR3 length: 13 amino acids. The germline V and J ends were trimmed by 6 bases and 7 bases, with 13 bases remaining between them. Germline V gene data show CDR1 as MNHNS and CDR2 as SASEGT.

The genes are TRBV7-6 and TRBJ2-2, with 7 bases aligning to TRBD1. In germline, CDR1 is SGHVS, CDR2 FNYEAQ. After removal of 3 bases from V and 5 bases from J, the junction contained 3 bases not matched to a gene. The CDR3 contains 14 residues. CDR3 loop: CASSLGQITGELFF. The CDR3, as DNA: TGTGCCAGCAGCTTGGGACAGATTACCGGGGAGCTGTTTTTT.

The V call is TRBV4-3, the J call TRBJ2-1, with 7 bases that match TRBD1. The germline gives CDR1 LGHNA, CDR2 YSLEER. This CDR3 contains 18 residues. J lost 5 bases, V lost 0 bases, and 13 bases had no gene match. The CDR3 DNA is TGCGCCAGCAGCCAAGATTCCCTCACGGGGACAGCTAACAATGAGCAGTTCTTC. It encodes CASSQDSLTGTANNEQFF.

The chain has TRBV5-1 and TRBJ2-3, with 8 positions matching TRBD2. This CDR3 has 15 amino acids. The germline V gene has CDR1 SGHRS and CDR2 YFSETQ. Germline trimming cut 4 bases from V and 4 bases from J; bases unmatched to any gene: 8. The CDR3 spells CASSRLAGRPDTQYF. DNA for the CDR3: TGCGCCAGCAGCAGGTTAGCGGGGAGGCCAGATACGCAGTATTTT.

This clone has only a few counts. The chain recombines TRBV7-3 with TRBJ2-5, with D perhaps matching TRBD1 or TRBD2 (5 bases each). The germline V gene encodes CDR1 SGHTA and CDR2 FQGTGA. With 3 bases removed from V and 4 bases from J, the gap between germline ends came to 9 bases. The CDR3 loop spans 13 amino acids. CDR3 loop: CASSLKGRETQYF. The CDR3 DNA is TGTGCCAGCAGCTTGAAGGGGAGAGAGACCCAGTACTTC. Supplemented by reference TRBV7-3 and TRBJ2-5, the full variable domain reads GAGVSQTPSNKVTEKGKYVELRCDPISGHTALYWYRQSLGQGPEFLIYFQGTGAADDSGLPNDRFFAVRPEGSVSTLKIQRTERGDSAVYLCASSLKGRETQYFGPGTRLLVL.

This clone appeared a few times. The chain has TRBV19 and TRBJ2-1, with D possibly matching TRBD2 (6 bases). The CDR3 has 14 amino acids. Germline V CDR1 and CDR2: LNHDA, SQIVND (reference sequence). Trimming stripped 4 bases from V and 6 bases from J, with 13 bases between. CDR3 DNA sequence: TGTGCCAGTAGTACCCGCCCCGGGGGCAATGAGCAGTTCTTC. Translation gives CASSTRPGGNEQFF.

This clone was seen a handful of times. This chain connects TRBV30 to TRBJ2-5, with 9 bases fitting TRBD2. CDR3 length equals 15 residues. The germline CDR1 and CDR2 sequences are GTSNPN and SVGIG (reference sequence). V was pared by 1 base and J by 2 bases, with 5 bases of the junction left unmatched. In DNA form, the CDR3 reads TGTGCCTGGAGTGCCGGGGCGGGGGGGCAAGAGACCCAGTACTTC. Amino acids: CAWSAGAGGQETQYF.

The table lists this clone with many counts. The CDR3 reads CAISESGDENEQYF. The DNA for the CDR3 is TGTGCCATCAGTGAGTCGGGCGACGAAAACGAGCAGTACTTC. V usage is TRBV10-3 and J usage is TRBJ2-7, with no clear D. V lost 0 bases and J lost 5, with 11 bases in between. The germline V gene encodes CDR1 ENHRY and CDR2 SYGVKD. There are 14 residues in the CDR3.

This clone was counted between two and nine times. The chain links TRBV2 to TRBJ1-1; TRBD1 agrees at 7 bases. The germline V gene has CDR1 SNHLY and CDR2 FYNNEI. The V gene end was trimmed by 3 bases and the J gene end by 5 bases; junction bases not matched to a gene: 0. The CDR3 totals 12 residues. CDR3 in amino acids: CASSDRGTEAFF. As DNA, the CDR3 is TGTGCCAGCAGTGACAGGGGGACTGAAGCTTTCTTT.

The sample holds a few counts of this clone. CDR3 nucleotides: TGTGCCTGGAGTGAGCGCAAGGCGGGAGTCCGTTACAATGAGCAGTTCTTC. Its protein product is CAWSERKAGVRYNEQFF. The gene calls are TRBV30 and TRBJ2-1, with TRBD2 matching 7 bases. Germline loops: CDR1 GTSNPN, CDR2 SVGIG (reference sequence). This CDR3 has 17 amino acids. With V trimmed by 1 base and J by 4 bases, 13 bases remained unmatched.

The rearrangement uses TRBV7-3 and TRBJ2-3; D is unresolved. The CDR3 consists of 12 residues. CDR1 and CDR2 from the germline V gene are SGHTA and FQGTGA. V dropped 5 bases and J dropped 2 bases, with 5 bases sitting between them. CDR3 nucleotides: TGTGCCAGCAGCGGCGACACAGATACGCAGTATTTT. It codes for CASSGDTDTQYF.

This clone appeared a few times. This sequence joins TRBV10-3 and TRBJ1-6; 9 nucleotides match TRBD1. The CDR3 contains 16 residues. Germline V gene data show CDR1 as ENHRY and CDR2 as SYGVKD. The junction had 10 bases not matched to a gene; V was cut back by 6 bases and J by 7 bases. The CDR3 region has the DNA TGTGCCATCAGGGACATACAGGGGGCAGAGAATTCACCCCTCCACTTT. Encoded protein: CAIRDIQGAENSPLHF.